This is a list of T cell receptor beta chains from one sample in a study of T cell repertoires in cytomegalovirus infection. TCRdb independently ran MiXCR on the reads; one entry per CDR3 protein. Of 300,000 to 400,000 distinct CDR3 sequences listed, 20% to 25% were seen once; the top ten hold 10% to 15%. Which antigens these TCRs recognize remains unknown. This sample comprised cultured PBMCs, obtained from culture after CMV antigen stimulation. The receptors originated from a human donor in good health (CMV status not recorded). Some clones in this sample may be carry-over from other donors' samples. Each CDR3 is given with its conserved first and last residue. A D gene is named only where the DNA matches it firmly. A row's size may be missing; if present it is once, few, many or a size class.

>NA|TRBJ1-1|TRBV11-3|NA
TGTGCCAGCAGCACTGGAGGTGGGGAAGCTTTCTTT
CASSTGGGEAFF
>NA|TRBJ1-5|TRBV6-2/TRBV6-3|NA
TGTGCCAGCAGTGACTTTACCCGACAGAGGGGAAATCAGCCCCAGCATTTT
CASSDFTRQRGNQPQHF
>TRBD2|TRBJ2-1|TRBV20-1|few
TGCAGTGCAAACGGACTAGCGGTTTACAATGAGCAGTTCTTC
CSANGLAVYNEQFF
>NA|TRBJ2-6|TRBV25-1|few
TGTGCCAGCAGTGAAAGGGGAGTAATTTTTAGCTCTGGGGCCAACGTCCTGACTTTC
CASSERGVIFSSGANVLTF
>TRBD1|TRBJ1-5|TRBV19|many
TGTGCCAGTAACCCGGGACAGGGGTATCAGCCCCAGCATTTT
CASNPGQGYQPQHF
>TRBD1|TRBJ2-6|TRBV7-9|few
TGTGCCAGCAGCACCCAACAGGGGGGTACGGGGGCCAACGTCCTGACTTTC
CASSTQQGGTGANVLTF
>NA|TRBJ2-1|TRBV11-2|few
TGTGCCAGCAGCTTAGCATTGCGGGTCAATGAGCAGTTCTTC
CASSLALRVNEQFF
>TRBD2|TRBJ2-7|TRBV27|few
TGTGCCAGCAGCCCTAAGCCGGTACTAGCGGCAGGCTACGAGCAGTACTTC
CASSPKPVLAAGYEQYF
>NA|TRBJ1-5|TRBV12-3/TRBV12-4|NA
TGTGCCAGCAGTCCCCGGGGGGGGCGTCAGCCCCAGCATTTT
CASSPRGGRQPQHF
>TRBD2|TRBJ2-2|TRBV6-2/TRBV6-3|NA
TGTGCCAGCAGTCCCTCCCCGGGACTAGCGGAAAACACCGGGGAGCTGTTTTTT
CASSPSPGLAENTGELFF
>NA|TRBJ2-2|TRBV6-2/TRBV6-3|NA
TGTGCCAGCACCCTTTGGGGGGTCTACACCGGGGAGCTGTTTTTT
CASTLWGVYTGELFF
>TRBD1|TRBJ2-2|TRBV5-1|few
TGCGCCAGCAGCCCCGAACAGGGGCTGGGGGAGCTGTTTTTT
CASSPEQGLGELFF
>NA|TRBJ1-1|TRBV6-5|few
TGTGCCAGCAGTTACTCACCCGGGGCCACTGAAGCTTTCTTT
CASSYSPGATEAFF
>NA|TRBJ1-6|TRBV7-9|NA
TGTGCCAGCAGCTTAGCGCTAAGCTCCTATAATTCACCCCTCCACTTT
CASSLALSSYNSPLHF
>NA|TRBJ2-7|TRBV7-2|many
TGTGCCAGCAGCTTAGACGGAACCGAGCAGTACTTC
CASSLDGTEQYF
>TRBD2|TRBJ2-1|TRBV6-6|few
TGTGCCAGCAGTTATAGGGGACTAGCGGGAGGAACAGACTACAATGAGCAGTTCTTC
CASSYRGLAGGTDYNEQFF
>NA|TRBJ1-2|TRBV28|NA
TGTGCCAGCAGTCCCGAGAGGGCAATCTATGGCTACACCTTC
CASSPERAIYGYTF
>NA|TRBJ2-1|TRBV12-3/TRBV12-4|many
TGTGCCAGCAGCCCTGGGAGCTCCTACAATGAGCAGTTCTTC
CASSPGSSYNEQFF
>NA|TRBJ2-5|TRBV7-6|many
TGTGCCAGCACAAGGTTAGGGAGACAAGAGACCCAGTACTTC
CASTRLGRQETQYF
>TRBD2|TRBJ2-1|TRBV19|few
TGTGCCAGTAAAGGACTAGCGGAGGGGGGGGATGAGCAGTTCTTC
CASKGLAEGGDEQFF
>TRBD2|TRBJ2-1|TRBV20-1|many
TGCAGTGCTACCAGTATACAAGGGACTAGCGGGAGTCCCCCCGATGAGCAGTTCTTC
CSATSIQGTSGSPPDEQFF
>TRBD2|TRBJ2-1|TRBV12-3/TRBV12-4|few
TGTGCCAGCAGTTTAAGGCTAGCGGGAGGGTACCGCAATGAGCAGTTCTTC
CASSLRLAGGYRNEQFF